This T cell receptor beta chain derives from a study of T cell changes during pregnancy in multiple sclerosis. Measured with immunoSEQ multiplex PCR; TCRdb has only the in-frame clones, and not every one. This table holds approximately 40,000 clones, more than 70% found once. The germline gives CDR1 MNHNY, CDR2 SVGAGI (reference sequence). V was pared by 4 bases and J by 8 bases, with 11 bases between. CDR3 length: 13 amino acids. The sample in question was CD4+ T cells from peripheral blood mononuclear cells, obtained in the first trimester of pregnancy. This TCR derives from a female donor with multiple sclerosis, enrolled in a pregnancy study. J is TRBJ1-4 and V is TRBV6-6, with D possibly matching TRBD1 (6 bases). In DNA, the CDR3 is TGTGCCAGCAGTTTGGGGGCGAGAGAAAAACTGTTTTTT. Amino acids: CASSLGAREKLFF.